This TCR beta chain came from a study of beta chain features in type 1 diabetes. CDR3 length: 13 residues. V was shortened by 2 bases and J by 5 bases, with 12 bases between the two germline ends. Germline V gene data show CDR1 as GTSNPN and CDR2 as SVGIG (reference sequence). General observations from the study: Among patients with Type 1 diabetes, TCRB CDR3s were moderately but significantly shorter in every one of the four CD4+ subsets. PCR, the amplification step, might favor shorter templates, equally in patients and controls. Lower insertion and higher deletion counts appeared at VDJ junctions in type 1 diabetes patients.

cDNA synthesis used the whole RNA isolate, giving expressed TCRB sequences. This table comes from immunoSEQ multiplex PCR, and its TCRdb copy is limited to in-frame clones, with some not included. The sample yields about 350,000 clones, roughly a fifth seen once. A word on this clone: What it recognizes is unknown.

The TCR comes from a woman younger than 30 in good health. The source material was naive CD4+ T cells from blood. V usage is TRBV30 and J usage is TRBJ1-2; possibly TRBD1 for D (6 bases). DNA of the CDR3: TGTGCCTGGAGTTCAGGGGTATCGTATGGCTACACCTTC. This codes for CAWSSGVSYGYTF.